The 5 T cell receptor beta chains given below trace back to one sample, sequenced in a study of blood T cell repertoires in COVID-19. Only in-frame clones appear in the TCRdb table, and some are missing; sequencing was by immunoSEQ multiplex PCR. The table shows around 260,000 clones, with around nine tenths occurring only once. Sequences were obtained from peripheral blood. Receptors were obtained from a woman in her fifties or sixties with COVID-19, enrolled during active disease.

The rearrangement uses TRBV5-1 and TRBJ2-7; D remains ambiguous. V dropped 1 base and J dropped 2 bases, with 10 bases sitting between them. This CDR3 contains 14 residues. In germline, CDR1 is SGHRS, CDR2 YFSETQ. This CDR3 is CASSLFQQAYEQYF. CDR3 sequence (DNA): TGCGCCAGCAGCTTGTTCCAGCAGGCCTACGAGCAGTACTTC.

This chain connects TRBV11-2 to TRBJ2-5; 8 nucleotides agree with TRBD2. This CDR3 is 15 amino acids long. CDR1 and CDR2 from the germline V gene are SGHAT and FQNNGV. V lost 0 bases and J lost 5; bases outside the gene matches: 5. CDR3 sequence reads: CASSLERTSRETQYF. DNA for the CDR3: TGTGCCAGCAGCTTAGAAAGGACTAGCAGGGAGACCCAGTACTTC.

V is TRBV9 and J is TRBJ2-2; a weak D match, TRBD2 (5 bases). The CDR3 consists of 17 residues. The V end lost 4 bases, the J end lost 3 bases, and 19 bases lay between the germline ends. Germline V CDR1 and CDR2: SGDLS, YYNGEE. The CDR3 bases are TGTGCCAGCAGCCCCAGAGAGGGCGGCAGGTACACCGGGGAGCTGTTTTTT. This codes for CASSPREGGRYTGELFF.

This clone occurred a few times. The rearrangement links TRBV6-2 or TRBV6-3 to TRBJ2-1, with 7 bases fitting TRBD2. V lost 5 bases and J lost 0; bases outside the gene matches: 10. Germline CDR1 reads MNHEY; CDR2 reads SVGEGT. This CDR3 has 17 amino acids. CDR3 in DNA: TGTGCCAGCAGTAAGAACCTTCTAGCGGTCTCCTACAATGAGCAGTTCTTC. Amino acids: CASSKNLLAVSYNEQFF.

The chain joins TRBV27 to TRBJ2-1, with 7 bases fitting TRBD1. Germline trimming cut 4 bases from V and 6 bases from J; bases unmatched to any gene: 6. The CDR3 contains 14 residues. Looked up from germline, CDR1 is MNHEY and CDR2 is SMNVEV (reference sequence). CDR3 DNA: TGTGCCAGCAGTTCCCACCCAGGGGGCAATGAGCAGTTCTTC. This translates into CASSSHPGGNEQFF.